The following is a T cell receptor beta chain sequence with its context. This CDR3 spans 13 amino acids. Germline V gene lookup returns CDR1 SNHLY and CDR2 FYNNEI. Trimming removed 8 bases from V and 1 base from J, with 6 bases in between. The sample belongs to a study of blood T cell repertoires in COVID-19. The overall study: PBMCs, B-cell-depleted T cells, or T cells provided the cDNA or gDNA that made up the material.

Authors' data handling: Amplification from reference gene primers served as the basis for estimated nucleated cell counts. Clones were sequenced by immunoSEQ multiplex PCR, and TCRdb holds only the in-frame ones, with some missing. V and J calls and clone size are given by that table; D and trimming were obtained from the DNA. The profile covers approximately 500,000 clones, with 70% to 90% appearing a single time and 1.5% to 2% taken by the ten largest. This rearrangement joins TRBV2 to TRBJ1-6, with no clear D. The clonotype originates from a middle-aged woman who had recovered from COVID-19. The source material was PBMCs or T cells enriched from blood (not recorded which). Here the CDR3 reads CASWSSYNSPLHF. Here the CDR3 DNA reads TGTGCCAGCTGGAGTTCCTATAATTCACCCCTCCACTTT.